This passage covers 8 T cell receptor beta chains from one sample sequenced in a study of cytomegalovirus exposure and HLA in healthy donors. This PCR relied on a set of 60 Vbeta primers and 13 Jbeta primers. Sequenced by immunoSEQ multiplex PCR; TCRdb stores in-frame clones only, minus some. The sample records about 170,000 clones, approximately 81% being singletons. Sequenced input: PBMCs. These receptors were collected from a man younger than 35 in good health and CMV-seropositive.

This chain joins TRBV30 and TRBJ2-7; 8 bases match TRBD1. J lost 4 bases, V lost 1 base, and 6 bases had no gene match. CDR1 and CDR2 (germline): GTSNPN, SVGIG (reference sequence). The CDR3 runs 14 residues. CDR3 nucleotides: TGTGCCTGGAGTGCCGGGACAGGAAGGTACGAGCAGTACTTC. This codes for CAWSAGTGRYEQYF.

Remarks on this clone: The junction and the germline gene differ at one end; a read error may be behind it. The chain combines TRBV7-7 with TRBJ2-3; D possibly corresponds to TRBD2 (6 bases). The CDR3 has 18 amino acids. The germline V gene has CDR1 SSHAT and CDR2 FNYEAQ (reference sequence). CDR3 residues: CASSLSPNSGRGRDTQYF. CDR3 DNA sequence: TGTGCTAGCAGCTTATCCCCCAATTCTGGACGGGGGAGAGATACGCAGTATTTT.

J is TRBJ1-1 and V is TRBV27; TRBD1 might be the D (6 bases). Trimming pared 8 bases from V and 0 bases from J, leaving 10 bases between. CDR3 length equals 13 residues. Germline loops: CDR1 MNHEY, CDR2 SMNVEV (reference sequence). CDR3 region: CASGGPVNTEAFF. Written as DNA, the CDR3 is TGTGCCAGCGGGGGCCCCGTGAACACTGAAGCTTTCTTT.

V gene TRBV6-1 combines with J gene TRBJ2-7; D possibly corresponds to TRBD1 (5 bases). V was cut by 7 bases and J by 4 bases, with 17 bases left in between. The CDR3 length is 14 residues. Per the germline V gene, CDR1 is MNHNS and CDR2 is SASEGT. The CDR3, as DNA: TGTGCCAGCAAGATGGGGCCCCCCGGTTACGAGCAGTACTTC. Encoded protein: CASKMGPPGYEQYF.

The V gene is TRBV2, the J gene TRBJ1-2; 10 positions agree with TRBD1. V lost 3 bases and J lost 4; bases outside the gene matches: 5. This CDR3 contains 15 residues. Per germline, CDR1 SNHLY and CDR2 FYNNEI. CDR3 bases: TGTGCCAGCAGTGAGTCGGGACAGGGGATCTATGGCTACACCTTC. As protein: CASSESGQGIYGYTF.

V and J are TRBV18 and TRBJ1-2, with no clear D. The CDR3 sequence is 13 residues long. Germline V CDR1 and CDR2: KGHSH, LQKENI. Trimming shortened V by 2 bases and J by 2 bases, and 6 bases separated the two germline ends. Here the CDR3 DNA reads TGTGCCAGCTCACCAGAGGCAAACTATGGCTACACCTTC. It encodes CASSPEANYGYTF.

This sequence joins TRBV5-6 and TRBJ1-2; D is ambiguous. Germline V CDR1 and CDR2: SGHDT, YYEEEE. The CDR3 has 16 residues. V was cut by 1 base and J by 8 bases, with 21 bases left in between. Here the CDR3 DNA reads TGTGCCAGCAGCTTGTCAGGTATAGCGGCTATCGGCGGCTACACCTTC. Amino acid sequence: CASSLSGIAAIGGYTF.

The gene calls are TRBV30 and TRBJ2-3; 7 bases align to TRBD1. The length of the CDR3 is 15 residues. The V segment lost 1 base and the J segment 2 bases; nucleotides outside the gene matches: 6. Germline V gene lookup returns CDR1 GTSNPN and CDR2 SVGIG (reference sequence). The CDR3 sequence: CAWSATGSLTDTQYF. CDR3 nucleotides: TGTGCCTGGAGTGCGACAGGGTCCCTCACAGATACGCAGTATTTT.